Each of the 7 T cell receptor beta chains below was sequenced from the same sample in a study of blood T cell repertoires in COVID-19. The repertoire was sequenced with immunoSEQ multiplex PCR; TCRdb's copy has only in-frame clones and lacks some. This table holds 250,000 to 300,000 clones, around 86% found once. The sample comprised peripheral blood. The receptor source for this set is a woman aged 35 to 49 who had recovered from COVID-19.

Note on this clone: Germline and junction disagree at one end, which may indicate a read error. V gene TRBV6-4 combines with J gene TRBJ1-1; 11 bases map to TRBD1. The germline V gene encodes CDR1 MRHNA and CDR2 SNTAGT. This CDR3 region has 13 residues. This CDR3 is CANSRTGGLKAFF. The CDR3 DNA sequence: TGTGCCAACAGTAGGACAGGGGGCTTAAAAGCTTTCTTT.

V usage is TRBV30 and J usage is TRBJ2-7; D gene uncertain. Germline CDR1 is GTSNPN and CDR2 is SVGIG (reference sequence). V dropped 7 bases and J dropped 3 bases, with 7 bases sitting between them. There are 10 residues in the CDR3. The CDR3 DNA follows: TGTGCCTCTGTGTACTACGAGCAGTACTTC. Translation: CASVYYEQYF.

The chain is built from TRBV15 and TRBJ1-2, with unresolved D. Trimming left V 0 bases short and J 8 bases short, with 13 bases between. Germline lookup yields CDR1 LNHNV and CDR2 YYDKDF (reference sequence). The CDR3 runs to 14 residues. CDR3: CATSRDTTVGGYTF. CDR3 sequence (DNA): TGTGCCACCAGCAGAGACACCACGGTGGGCGGCTACACCTTC.

This rearrangement joins TRBV7-9 to TRBJ1-2, with TRBD1 as a possible D gene (6 bases). The length of the CDR3 is 13 residues. Trimming left V 3 bases short and J 1 base short, with 6 bases between. Looked up from germline, CDR1 is SEHNR and CDR2 is FQNEAQ (reference sequence). CDR3 bases: TGTGCCAGCAGCTTGGACAGTAACTATGGCTACACCTTC. This sequence encodes CASSLDSNYGYTF.

The count of this clone is one. V usage is TRBV5-1 and J usage is TRBJ2-1, with 8 bases identical to TRBD1. CDR1 and CDR2 from the germline V gene are SGHRS and YFSETQ. This CDR3 is 13 amino acids long. Unmatched junction bases numbered 5, after V lost 4 bases and J lost 8 bases. The DNA of the CDR3 is TGCGCCAGCAGCCGGACAGGGATCGATGAGCAGTTCTTC. This encodes CASSRTGIDEQFF.

Turning to this clone: In the same sample, other DNA sequences code for this CDR3. The V and J genes are TRBV7-8 and TRBJ2-7, with 10 bases lining up with TRBD2. The ends lost 5 bases at V and 0 bases at J; junction bases unmatched: 7. Germline CDR1 and CDR2: SGHVS and FQNEAQ. The CDR3 is made up of 16 amino acids. In DNA form, the CDR3 reads TGTGCCAGCAGCACCCGACTAGCGGGCCTCTCCTACGAGCAGTACTTC. Translated: CASSTRLAGLSYEQYF. Variable domain in full (rest from reference TRBV7-8 and TRBJ2-7): GAGVSQSPRYKVAKRGQDVALRCDPISGHVSLFWYQQALGQGPEFLTYFQNEAQLDKSGLPSDRFFAERPEGSVSTLKIQRTQQEDSAVYLCASSTRLAGLSYEQYFGPGTRLTVT.

This sequence joins TRBV6-2 or TRBV6-3 and TRBJ2-3; 15 bases line up with TRBD2. The CDR3 is made up of 19 amino acids. J was trimmed by 5 bases and V by 2 bases; bases with no gene match: 11. The V gene's germline CDR1 is MNHEY and CDR2 SVGEGT. This CDR3 reads CASSYPGLAGGPLVDTQYF. For the CDR3, the DNA is TGTGCCAGCAGTTACCCCGGACTAGCGGGAGGGCCGTTAGTAGATACGCAGTATTTT.